This is a list of T cell receptor beta chains from one sample in a study of shared clonotypes between healthy human individuals. The data were produced by immunoSEQ multiplex PCR, yet TCRdb's version contains in-frame clones alone and is incomplete. The top ten hold around 0.15% of the sample, which has approximately 2.5 million clones, around nine tenths seen once. Sequenced sample: naive CD4+ T cells sorted from blood. Every receptor here comes from a man aged 18 to 29 in good health. CDR3s include the opening cysteine and the closing phenylalanine or tryptophan. Fields, in order: clone size, J gene, D gene, V gene, CDR3 DNA, CDR3 protein. The D gene is left open where the match is weak. Clone size, where shown, is once, few, many, or a class for clones that have expanded.

once | TRBJ1-3 | TRBD1 | TRBV19 | TGTGCCAGTACCCCTCAACAGGGGGCAACTGGAAACACCATATATTTT | CASTPQQGATGNTIYF
- | TRBJ1-2 | TRBD1 | TRBV28 | TGTGCCAGCAGTCCCGCGCCGGACAGGGGGCATGGCTACACCTTC | CASSPAPDRGHGYTF
- | TRBJ2-6 | - | TRBV19 | TGTGCCAGTTCAGTCAGCCGGGCCAACGTCCTGACTTTC | CASSVSRANVLTF
few | TRBJ1-6 | - | TRBV6-6 | TGTGCCAGCAGTCCAGCGGAGGAGTCACCCCTCCACTTT | CASSPAEESPLHF
- | TRBJ1-1 | TRBD1 | TRBV10-3 | TGTGCCATCAGTTCAGGGGGCGACGGAGCTTTCTTT | CAISSGGDGAFF
- | TRBJ2-5 | TRBD2 | TRBV10-3 | TGTGCCACCGGGACTAGCGGGAGCCAGTACTTC | CATGTSGSQYF
- | TRBJ1-1 | - | TRBV29-1 | TGCAGCGTTGATGAACAGTTGAACACTGAAGCTTTCTTT | CSVDEQLNTEAFF
- | TRBJ2-3 | - | TRBV5-1 | TGCGCCAGCAGCTTGTGGGCGGGGCCCTCTAGCACAGATACGCAGTATTTT | CASSLWAGPSSTDTQYF
- | TRBJ1-2 | - | TRBV4-3 | TGCGCCAGCAGCCAAGAGAACAGGGAAGCGGATGGCTACACCTTC | CASSQENREADGYTF
- | TRBJ2-1 | - | TRBV19 | TGTGCCAGTAGTATGCGTCCCGGGGGCACCTACAATGAGCAGTTCTTC | CASSMRPGGTYNEQFF
- | TRBJ1-2 | TRBD1 | TRBV9 | TGTGCCAGCAGCGTAGCTACGGGGGGACAGGGTTATGGCTACACCTTC | CASSVATGGQGYGYTF
- | TRBJ1-2 | - | TRBV19 | TGTGCCAGTAGTATAGCGGAGGGAGCCCTTTATGGCTACACCTTC | CASSIAEGALYGYTF
- | TRBJ2-1 | - | TRBV7-9 | TGTGCCAGCAGCTTAGCAGACCTTCTGATCTACAATGAGCAGTTCTTC | CASSLADLLIYNEQFF
- | TRBJ2-2 | - | TRBV29-1 | TGCAGCGTTCTATTTCAGGGAAACACCGGGGAGCTGTTTTTT | CSVLFQGNTGELFF
- | TRBJ1-4 | - | TRBV5-1 | TGCGCCAGCAGCTTACAGGGTGAGAATGAAAAACTGTTTTTT | CASSLQGENEKLFF
- | TRBJ2-5 | - | TRBV7-2 | TGTGCCAGCAGCTTAGATGGGGCCCAGTACTTC | CASSLDGAQYF
- | TRBJ1-1 | - | TRBV29-1 | TGCAGCGTTAACAGGGACCCGAACACTGAAGCTTTCTTT | CSVNRDPNTEAFF
- | TRBJ1-1 | - | TRBV7-9 | TGTGCCAGCAGTTTGATCGTTAGAGAAGCTTTCTTT | CASSLIVREAFF
- | TRBJ2-1 | - | TRBV5-1 | TGCGCCAGCAGCTTGGCCGGAGTTGGGTACAATGAGCAGTTCTTC | CASSLAGVGYNEQFF
- | TRBJ2-7 | TRBD1 | TRBV7-2 | TGTGCCAGCAGCCGGACAGGAAACTACGAGCAGTACTTC | CASSRTGNYEQYF
- | TRBJ1-3 | - | TRBV11-2 | TGTGCCAGCAGCCTCCGGCGGAGCCACGACTCTGGAAACACCATATATTTT | CASSLRRSHDSGNTIYF
- | TRBJ2-1 | TRBD1 | TRBV29-1 | TGCAGCGTTGCGACAGGGGCTGGGCAGTTCTTC | CSVATGAGQFF
- | TRBJ1-6 | - | TRBV18 | TGTGCCAGCTCACCACTTGAACTGCTACATTCACCCCTCCACTTT | CASSPLELLHSPLHF
- | TRBJ1-6 | TRBD1 | TRBV11-2 | TGTGCCAGCAGCCCAGGGGGGGCAGGCCGGGTTACTAATTCACCCCTCCACTTT | CASSPGGAGRVTNSPLHF
- | TRBJ1-2 | TRBD1 | TRBV5-1 | TGCGCCAGCAGCTTCTCGCCAGGGGGCGACTATGGCTACACCTTC | CASSFSPGGDYGYTF
- | TRBJ1-2 | TRBD1 | TRBV27 | TGTGCCAGCAGTTCCACAGGGGGCCGAAACTATGGCTACACCTTC | CASSSTGGRNYGYTF
- | TRBJ2-7 | - | TRBV28 | TGTGCCAGCCACTCCAACGCCGGGTCCTCGGCTCCCTACGAGCAGTACTTC | CASHSNAGSSAPYEQYF
- | TRBJ1-2 | TRBD1 | TRBV28 | TGTGCCAGCAGTTCCGGACAGGGAGGGGGCTACACCTTC | CASSSGQGGGYTF
- | TRBJ1-5 | - | TRBV7-9 | TGTGCCAGCAGCCCAGCTGGGAATATTGGCAATCAGCCCCAGCATTTT | CASSPAGNIGNQPQHF
- | TRBJ2-7 | - | TRBV28 | TGTGCCAGCAGTCTTAGGGGAATTCCCTACTACGAGCAGTACTTC | CASSLRGIPYYEQYF
- | TRBJ2-7 | TRBD1 | TRBV10-1 | TGCGCCAGCAGTACCGACAGGGTCACGGAACAGTACTTC | CASSTDRVTEQYF